The present TCR beta chain was sequenced within a study of CD4+ T cells in melanoma. Trimming stripped 0 bases from V and 6 bases from J, with 5 bases between. The CDR3 is 12 amino acids. Germline CDR1 reads SEHNR; CDR2 reads FQNEAQ (reference sequence). In its sample, this clone was seen once. Its target is unknown. Study conclusions and caveats: A reported correlation linked neoantigen-specific CD4+ T cells to CD8+, macrophage and B cell function.

Data came from immunoSEQ multiplex PCR; TCRdb stores just in-frame clones and leaves some out. The sample has tens of thousands of clones, 55% to 75% seen once. The sequenced sample consisted of tumor tissue. The J gene is TRBJ1-1, the V gene TRBV7-9; D uncertain. This TCR was sampled from a human donor with melanoma. CDR3 sequence: CASSLAGPEAFF. In nucleotides, the CDR3 is TGTGCCAGCAGCTTAGCAGGGCCTGAAGCTTTCTTT.